This TCR beta chain is drawn from a study of regulatory T cells in long-lasting Graves disease. This CDR3 has 18 residues. V dropped 6 bases and J dropped 2; count of bases not matched to a gene: 13. The germline gives CDR1 MGHRA, CDR2 YSYEKL. Time point denoted: newly diagnosed GD, antithyroid drugs for less than 3 months. RNA from PBMCs was the source of the TCR library. This clonotype was counted a few times. Arm-PCR of CDR3 regions with iRepertoire HTBI primers generated TCR beta libraries. MiXCR, run by TCRdb on the multiplex PCR reads, gives a single entry per CDR3 protein. The sample lists about 420,000 distinct CDR3 sequences; about a sixth were seen once. The same sample was also studied in work on T cells in Graves' hyperthyroidism and ophthalmopathy. That publication notes: The primer set for the first-round RT-PCR of the TCR CDR3 was HTBI.

V is TRBV4-1 and J is TRBJ2-5, with 12 bases fitting TRBD2. The receptor was isolated from a woman aged 18-30 years with Graves disease. The sequences come from peripheral blood mononuclear cells (PBMCs), collected at new diagnosis, from a patient treated with antithyroid drugs. The CDR3 loop is CASRSGFVGLAGQETQYF. The CDR3 DNA reads TGCGCCAGCAGGTCGGGGTTCGTCGGACTAGCGGGGCAAGAGACCCAGTACTTC.